Reported below is one T cell receptor beta chain. Here immunoSEQ multiplex PCR was the method, and the copy in TCRdb shows in-frame clones only, minus some. Among over 200,000 clones listed, less than 95% were seen once. This sample stems from a study of cytomegalovirus exposure and HLA in healthy donors. The V end lost 5 bases, the J end lost 0 bases, and 11 bases lay between the germline ends. Per the germline V gene, CDR1 is SGHVS and CDR2 is FNYEAQ. CDR3 length equals 15 residues. This chain links TRBV7-6 with TRBJ2-1, with D uncertain. This TCR was recovered from a woman under 40 in good health and CMV-seronegative. Material for sequencing was PBMCs. The CDR3 nucleotides read TGTGCCAGCAGCATGCGCGCAGGCTCCTACAATGAGCAGTTCTTC. This gives the protein CASSMRAGSYNEQFF.